The 10 T cell receptor beta chains listed next were all sequenced from one sample in a study of long-term antiretroviral therapy in people with HIV. Sequencing relied on immunoSEQ assay v3.0, run at survey level. The assay was immunoSEQ multiplex PCR, and TCRdb's table has in-frame clones only and misses some. The sample yields 15,000 to 20,000 clones, 75% to 85% seen once. The input for sequencing was unsorted PBMCs, taken at the start of antiretroviral therapy, before treatment. All receptors come from a man between 18 and 35 years old with HIV.

V and J are TRBV28 and TRBJ2-3; no clear D gene. V dropped 6 bases and J dropped 4 bases, with 5 bases sitting between them. This CDR3 comprises 11 residues. Germline V gives CDR1 MDHEN, CDR2 SYDVKM. This chain's CDR3 is CASRQSDTQYF. DNA of the CDR3: TGTGCCAGCAGGCAATCAGATACGCAGTATTTT.

This chain joins TRBV7-9 and TRBJ2-7; weak D call: TRBD2 (6 bases). The germline V gene has CDR1 SEHNR and CDR2 FQNEAQ (reference sequence). The CDR3 has 12 amino acids. The germline V and J ends were trimmed by 5 bases and 6 bases, with 11 bases remaining between them. As DNA, the CDR3 is TGTGCCAGCAGCCTAGGGGAGGCCGAGCAGTACTTC. Translated, it gives CASSLGEAEQYF.

The chain is built from TRBV11-1 and TRBJ2-1; 7 nucleotides agree with TRBD2. Germline loops: CDR1 SGHAT, CDR2 FQDESV (reference sequence). V lost 5 bases and J lost 11; bases outside the gene matches: 12. The CDR3 consists of 14 residues. The CDR3 DNA sequence: TGTGCCAGCAGCACCCGCGGGGGTTCCACCCAGCAGTTCTTC. Protein sequence: CASSTRGGSTQQFF.

The chain employs TRBV27 and TRBJ1-3; D remains ambiguous. The CDR3 extends over 13 amino acids. V shed 6 bases and J shed 4 bases, with 10 bases lying between them. Germline CDR1 is MNHEY and CDR2 is SMNVEV (reference sequence). CDR3 loop: CASRSLGGNTIYF. CDR3 sequence (DNA): TGTGCCAGCAGGAGCCTGGGAGGAAACACCATATATTTT.

J is TRBJ1-1 and V is TRBV5-4; D possibly corresponds to TRBD1 (5 bases). The CDR3 has 12 residues. The germline V and J ends were trimmed by 1 base and 7 bases, with 8 bases remaining between them. Per germline, CDR1 SGHNT and CDR2 YYREEE (reference sequence). Here the CDR3 DNA reads TGTGCCAGCAGCTTGTGGCAGGGTGAAGCTTTCTTT. This sequence encodes CASSLWQGEAFF.

This chain links TRBV7-9 with TRBJ2-4; TRBD1 or TRBD2 may be the D gene (6 bases each). The germline V gene encodes CDR1 SEHNR and CDR2 FQNEAQ (reference sequence). The CDR3 consists of 16 residues. V lost 1 base to trimming and J lost 0 bases, with 10 bases between them. The CDR3 region has the DNA TGTGCCAGCAGCTTAGGAGGAGGGGGAGCCAAAAACATTCAGTACTTC. Its protein is CASSLGGGGAKNIQYF.

V gene TRBV7-9 combines with J gene TRBJ2-5; D is undetermined. The germline gives CDR1 SEHNR, CDR2 FQNEAQ (reference sequence). This CDR3 region has 11 residues. Trimming stripped 5 bases from V and 5 bases from J, with 6 bases between. CDR3 loop: CASSPSETQYF. The CDR3 coding sequence is TGTGCCAGCAGCCCCTCGGAGACCCAGTACTTC.

The chain links TRBV29-1 to TRBJ2-7; 12 nucleotides line up with TRBD2. The CDR3 runs to 13 residues. V gave up 1 base and J gave up 7 bases; unmatched junction bases: 2. The germline gives CDR1 SQVTM, CDR2 ANQGSEA. CDR3 in DNA: TGCAGCGTTGAAGGGGGGACTAGCGGGGAGCAGTACTTC. This gives the protein CSVEGGTSGEQYF.

The chain employs TRBV18 and TRBJ1-1, with D unresolved. Germline V CDR1 and CDR2: KGHSH, LQKENI. V lost 4 bases, J lost 2 bases, and 5 bases lay in between. The CDR3 is 12 amino acids. The CDR3 spells CASSLANTEAFF. As DNA, the CDR3 is TGTGCCAGCTCACTGGCAAACACTGAAGCTTTCTTT.

The chain couples TRBV2 to TRBJ2-1; 7 bases align to TRBD2. Germline V lookup: CDR1 SNHLY, CDR2 FYNNEI. The V gene end was trimmed by 7 bases and the J gene end by 5 bases; junction bases not matched to a gene: 5. The CDR3 is 13 amino acids. CDR3 amino acids: CASKLAVDNEQFF. The CDR3 DNA sequence: TGTGCCAGCAAGCTAGCGGTAGACAATGAGCAGTTCTTC.